Below are 12 T cell receptor beta chains sequenced from a single sample in a study of T cells in Graves' hyperthyroidism and ophthalmopathy. Amplified TCR beta CDR3 regions came from RNA transcripts. HTBI primers drove first-round RT-PCR of the TCR CDR3. TCRdb independently ran MiXCR on the multiplex PCR reads; one entry per CDR3 protein. In the table there are 400,000 to 600,000 distinct CDR3 sequences, about 16% of which are singletons. Sequencing input: blood. These receptors came from a woman aged 30 to 39 with Graves' ophthalmopathy.

Ten or more counts support this clonotype. The chain carries TRBV5-1 and TRBJ2-3; 10 bases align to TRBD2. Germline CDR1 SGHRS, CDR2 YFSETQ. The V segment lost 3 bases and the J segment 4 bases; nucleotides outside the gene matches: 5. CDR3 length: 15 amino acids. The CDR3 is CASSSSGSLPDTQYF. The CDR3 coding sequence is TGCGCCAGCAGCTCTAGCGGGAGTCTTCCAGATACGCAGTATTTT. Full variable domain (missing parts from reference TRBV5-1 and TRBJ2-3): KAGVTQTPRYLIKTRGQQVTLSCSPISGHRSVSWYQQTPGQGLQFLFEYFSETQRNKGNFPGRFSGRQFSNSRSEMNVSTLELGDSALYLCASSSSGSLPDTQYFGPGTRLTVL.

In this sample, this clonotype turned up a few times. This may arise from a read error, as a much more abundant clone is one base away. The chain combines TRBV13 with TRBJ2-1; D is possibly TRBD1 or TRBD2 (5 bases each). The germline V gene has CDR1 PRHDT and CDR2 FYEKMQ (reference sequence). The CDR3 loop spans 17 amino acids. Between the trimmed V and J ends, which lost 2 bases and 5 bases, there was a span of 19 bases. CDR3 loop: CASSLMGVGVSHNEQFF. The CDR3 nucleotides are TGTGCCAGCAGCTTAATGGGGGTCGGGGTCTCGCACAATGAGCAGTTCTTC.

Points on this clonotype: Sequence at one end of the junction differs from germline and may be a read error. The chain uses TRBV7-9 and TRBJ2-7; the match to TRBD2 covers 8 bases. Germline V gives CDR1 SEHNR, CDR2 FQNEAQ (reference sequence). The CDR3 loop spans 12 amino acids. Written as DNA, the CDR3 is TGTGCCGGCAGCTTAGCGGGGAATGAGCAGTACTTC. This sequence encodes CAGSLAGNEQYF. Drawing the rest from reference TRBV7-9 and TRBJ2-7, the complete variable domain is DTGVSQNPRHKITKRGQNVTFRCDPISEHNRLYWYRQTLGQGPEFLTYFQNEAQLEKSRLLSDRFSAERPKGSFSTLEIQRTEQGDSAMYLCAGSLAGNEQYFGPGTRLTVT.

The rearrangement uses TRBV5-1 and TRBJ1-6; D remains ambiguous. Germline V CDR1 and CDR2: SGHRS, YFSETQ. V was pared by 2 bases and J by 8 bases, with 5 bases between. The CDR3 has 12 residues. Written as DNA, the CDR3 is TGCGCCAGCAGCTTCAAGGATTCACCCCTCCACTTT. Protein sequence: CASSFKDSPLHF.

The chain employs TRBV29-1 and TRBJ1-1; possibly TRBD1 for D (6 bases). Germline-derived CDR1 and CDR2 are SQVTM and ANQGSEA. V was trimmed by 3 bases and J by 6 bases, leaving 20 bases between them. The CDR3 has 15 amino acids. The CDR3: CSVEGEGGSASEAFF. CDR3 bases: TGCAGCGTTGAGGGGGAGGGGGGTTCCGCCTCTGAAGCTTTCTTT.

V usage is TRBV7-2 and J usage is TRBJ1-2; maybe TRBD1 (6 bases). Trimming took off 5 bases at V and 8 bases at J, with 12 bases between the two ends. Germline loops: CDR1 SGHTA, CDR2 FQGNSA. CDR3 size: 12 residues. The CDR3 DNA reads TGTGCCAGCAGCCTGGCAGGGGCCGGCTACACCTTC. Protein: CASSLAGAGYTF.

This clonotype was observed a few times. The gene calls are TRBV9 and TRBJ2-3, with D possibly matching TRBD2 (6 bases). The V end lost 0 bases, the J end lost 2 bases, and 10 bases lay between the germline ends. This CDR3 comprises 15 residues. Germline V gene lookup returns CDR1 SGDLS and CDR2 YYNGEE. In DNA, the CDR3 is TGTGCCAGCAGCGTAGCGGGAGCCTCCACAGATACGCAGTATTTT. Protein sequence: CASSVAGASTDTQYF. Using reference TRBV9 and TRBJ2-3 for the parts outside the CDR3, the full variable domain is DSGVTQTPKHLITATGQRVTLRCSPRSGDLSVYWYQQSLDQGLQFLIQYYNGEERAKGNILERFSAQQFPDLHSELNLSSLELGDSALYFCASSVAGASTDTQYFGPGTRLTVL.

This clonotype was seen a few times. The rearrangement links TRBV20-1 to TRBJ1-1; 11 bases are a match to TRBD1. The CDR3 contains 13 residues. The ends lost 5 bases at V and 5 bases at J; junction bases unmatched: 4. Germline CDR1 DFQATT, CDR2 SNEGSKA (reference sequence). Written as DNA, the CDR3 is TGCAGTGCTGAGGGGACAGGGGGAACTGAAGCTTTCTTT. This sequence encodes CSAEGTGGTEAFF.

The chain couples TRBV9 to TRBJ2-1, with D perhaps matching TRBD2 (6 bases). Trimming shortened V by 4 bases and J by 7 bases, and 18 bases separated the two germline ends. Germline lookup yields CDR1 SGDLS and CDR2 YYNGEE. The CDR3 is 15 amino acids. CDR3 nucleotides: TGTGCCAGCAGCCTCCTGGCGGGAATCGAAAATGAGCAGTTCTTC. Translated, it gives CASSLLAGIENEQFF.

This clonotype occurred a few times. This chain links TRBV28 with TRBJ1-4, with 9 bases fitting TRBD1. Per germline, CDR1 MDHEN and CDR2 SYDVKM. The CDR3 is made up of 19 amino acids. J was trimmed by 3 bases and V by 6 bases; bases with no gene match: 17. As DNA, the CDR3 is TGTGCCAGCAGCCCCGAGGGGGGGGACAGGGCAGGGTCTAATGAAAAACTGTTTTTT. It yields the protein CASSPEGGDRAGSNEKLFF.

This clonotype showed up just a few times. CDR3 nucleotide sequence: TGTGCCACCAGTGATTTCAGGGGGTTGAGCTCCTACAATGAGCAGTTCTTC. Amino acid sequence: CATSDFRGLSSYNEQFF. V is TRBV24-1 and J is TRBJ2-1; 7 nucleotides match TRBD1. Germline loops: CDR1 KGHDR, CDR2 SFDVKD. CDR3 size: 17 residues. V was pared by 1 base and J by 0 bases, with 5 bases of the junction left unmatched.

This clonotype showed up many times. This chain connects TRBV20-1 to TRBJ2-7; 10 nucleotides align to TRBD2. J lost 2 bases, V lost 6 bases, and 10 bases had no gene match. Germline-derived CDR1 and CDR2 are DFQATT and SNEGSKA (reference sequence). The CDR3 loop spans 15 amino acids. In DNA form, the CDR3 reads TGCAGTGCCAGTCCTGCTAGCGGGAGCCCCTACGAGCAGTACTTC. This codes for CSASPASGSPYEQYF.